This T cell receptor (beta chain) was recovered during a study of cytomegalovirus exposure and HLA in healthy donors. This table comes from immunoSEQ multiplex PCR, and its TCRdb copy is limited to in-frame clones, with some not included. Here the sample spans about 60,000 clones, approximately 96% being singletons. This CDR3 spans 14 amino acids. V dropped 5 bases and J dropped 5; count of bases not matched to a gene: 8. Germline lookup yields CDR1 MDHEN and CDR2 SYDVKM. Material: PBMCs. This TCR was recovered from a man between 18 and 35 years old in good health and CMV-seronegative. The V gene is TRBV28, the J gene TRBJ2-5, with 7 nucleotides matching TRBD1. The CDR3 region is CASSPLQGLETQYF. The CDR3 region has the DNA TGTGCCAGCAGTCCACTACAGGGGTTGGAGACCCAGTACTTC.